This entry lists 27 T cell receptor beta chains sequenced from one sample in a study of T cells in localized non-small cell lung cancer. Profiling relied on immunoSEQ multiplex PCR, and the TCRdb table lists in-frame clones only, not all of them. The table has 40,000 to 65,000 clones, 80% to 85% seen once. This material consisted of peripheral blood mononuclear cells, taken before any cancer treatment. The receptors derive from a man aged 40-75 years with stage III lung adenocarcinoma.

The chain recombines TRBV7-9 with TRBJ2-2; D is ambiguous. The CDR3 consists of 16 residues. V lost 5 bases to trimming and J lost 0 bases, with 13 bases between them. CDR1 is SEHNR and CDR2 is FQNEAQ in the germline V gene (reference sequence). The DNA of the CDR3 is TGTGCCAGCAGCCTCATCGGGCAAACGAACACCGGGGAGCTGTTTTTT. Protein: CASSLIGQTNTGELFF. Together with reference TRBV7-9 and TRBJ2-2, the CDR3 gives the full variable domain: DTGVSQNPRHKITKRGQNVTFRCDPISEHNRLYWYRQTLGQGPEFLTYFQNEAQLEKSRLLSDRFSAERPKGSFSTLEIQRTEQGDSAMYLCASSLIGQTNTGELFFGEGSRLTVL.

The chain uses TRBV4-2 and TRBJ2-4, with D tentatively TRBD1 or TRBD2 (5 bases each). Germline CDR1 reads LGHNA; CDR2 reads YNFKEQ. V was trimmed by 1 base and J by 8 bases, leaving 9 bases between them. This CDR3 has 13 amino acids. CDR3 protein: CASSQGLGDIQYF. Written as DNA, the CDR3 is TGTGCCAGCAGCCAAGGGCTGGGGGACATTCAGTACTTC.

The gene calls are TRBV25-1 and TRBJ1-1; D gene unclear. The CDR3 contains 14 residues. The V gene lost 6 bases and the J gene lost 7 bases, with 18 bases spanning the gap. Germline V lookup: CDR1 MGHDK, CDR2 SYGVNS. The CDR3 DNA is TGTGCCAGCAGCCCCTTACCATCGGGTGGTGAAGCTTTCTTT. Protein sequence: CASSPLPSGGEAFF.

The chain combines TRBV5-5 with TRBJ1-1; a possible D gene is TRBD1 (5 bases). The CDR3 spans 13 residues. V lost 7 bases, J lost 4 bases, and 14 bases lay in between. In germline, CDR1 is SGHKS, CDR2 YYEKEE (reference sequence). The CDR3 loop is CASDDVQGTEAFF. The CDR3 region has the DNA TGTGCCAGCGACGACGTCCAGGGCACTGAAGCTTTCTTT.

This sequence joins TRBV4-2 and TRBJ1-2; D might be TRBD1 (5 bases). Trimming removed 1 base at V and 4 bases at J, with 13 bases between. This CDR3 is 15 amino acids long. Germline CDR1 LGHNA, CDR2 YNFKEQ. Here the CDR3 DNA reads TGTGCCAGCAGCCAAGTTCGGGGGGACTTCTATGGCTACACCTTC. Translating it yields CASSQVRGDFYGYTF.

The V call is TRBV5-6, the J call TRBJ2-7; D unresolved. CDR3 length equals 12 residues. The ends were cut back, 4 bases at V and 1 base at J, with 6 bases in the middle. Germline V lookup: CDR1 SGHDT, CDR2 YYEEEE. This CDR3 reads CASSLTSYEQYF. The CDR3 DNA is TGTGCCAGCAGCCTCACTTCCTACGAGCAGTACTTC. Full variable domain (missing parts from reference TRBV5-6 and TRBJ2-7): DAGVTQSPTHLIKTRGQQVTLRCSPKSGHDTVSWYQQALGQGPQFIFQYYEEEERQRGNFPDRFSGHQFPNYSSELNVNALLLGDSALYLCASSLTSYEQYFGPGTRLTVT.

The chain couples TRBV5-6 to TRBJ2-7; no reliable D call. The germline V and J ends were trimmed by 1 base and 2 bases, with 13 bases remaining between them. The CDR3 has 15 amino acids. Germline V CDR1 and CDR2: SGHDT, YYEEEE. In DNA form, the CDR3 reads TGTGCCAGCAGCTTGTGGCAGAATGGAGCCTACGAGCAGTACTTC. Its translation is CASSLWQNGAYEQYF.

The chain is built from TRBV7-2 and TRBJ2-5, with 7 bases matching TRBD1. The trim removed 4 bases at V and 5 bases at J, leaving 10 bases unmatched. CDR1 and CDR2 (germline): SGHTA, FQGNSA. CDR3 length: 15 amino acids. The CDR3 nucleotides read TGTGCCAGCAGCTCCCAGGACAGGAAGGGGGAGACCCAGTACTTC. This sequence encodes CASSSQDRKGETQYF. The full variable domain, its missing parts supplied by reference TRBV7-2 and TRBJ2-5, is GAGVSQSPSNKVTEKGKDVELRCDPISGHTALYWYRQSLGQGLEFLIYFQGNSAPDKSGLPSDRFSAERTGGSVSTLTIQRTQQEDSAVYLCASSSQDRKGETQYFGPGTRLLVL.

This clone was recorded a few times. The CDR3 spells CASSLVDSNQPQHF. The CDR3 DNA reads as TGTGCCAGCAGCTTAGTGGACAGCAATCAGCCCCAGCATTTT. The chain recombines TRBV7-9 with TRBJ1-5; D not resolved. CDR1 is SEHNR and CDR2 is FQNEAQ in the germline V gene (reference sequence). V was shortened by 1 base and J by 1 base, with 5 bases between the two germline ends. The CDR3 is 14 residues long.

The chain combines TRBV5-1 with TRBJ1-5; a possible D gene is TRBD1 (5 bases). This CDR3 is 16 amino acids long. Germline CDR1 is SGHRS and CDR2 is YFSETQ. Trimming removed 0 bases from V and 1 base from J, with 11 bases in between. The CDR3, as DNA: TGCGCCAGCAGCTTGGGGGGGACTGAAAGCAATCAGCCCCAGCATTTT. Translated, it gives CASSLGGTESNQPQHF.

J is TRBJ2-5 and V is TRBV7-3; D remains ambiguous. CDR1 and CDR2 from the germline V gene are SGHTA and FQGTGA. This CDR3 has 13 residues. V shed 2 bases and J shed 3 bases, with 7 bases lying between them. CDR3 coding DNA: TGTGCCAGCAGCTTATTTGAGAAAGAGACCCAGTACTTC. It encodes CASSLFEKETQYF.

This clone was seen a handful of times. The chain uses TRBV6-1 and TRBJ1-6; a weak D match, TRBD1 (6 bases). V shed 7 bases and J shed 10 bases, with 14 bases lying between them. The CDR3 has 13 residues. In germline, CDR1 is MNHNS, CDR2 SASEGT. CDR3: CASIGQSGSPLHF. DNA for the CDR3: TGTGCCAGCATTGGACAGTCGGGGTCACCCCTCCACTTT.

V is TRBV11-2 and J is TRBJ1-1, with D perhaps matching TRBD1 (6 bases). The CDR3 consists of 13 residues. Germline CDR1 SGHAT, CDR2 FQNNGV. V was trimmed by 5 bases and J by 4 bases, leaving 11 bases between them. In DNA, the CDR3 is TGTGCCAGCAGCATACAGGGAGGCACTGAAGCTTTCTTT. Translated, it gives CASSIQGGTEAFF.

The rearrangement links TRBV7-7 to TRBJ2-5; 7 bases align to TRBD1. This CDR3 has 15 residues. Germline values: CDR1 SSHAT, CDR2 FNYEAQ (reference sequence). The J segment lost 2 bases and the V segment lost 4 bases, leaving 7 bases of the junction unmatched. The CDR3 coding sequence is TGTGCCAGCAGCTCTTGGACAGGCGATCAAGAGACCCAGTACTTC. Translating gives CASSSWTGDQETQYF.

The CDR3 sequence is CASSSAMTGDTEAFF. CDR3 coding DNA: TGTGCCAGCAGCTCGGCGATGACAGGGGACACTGAAGCTTTCTTT. This chain connects TRBV5-4 to TRBJ1-1, with TRBD1 matching over 8 bases. Losses at the gene ends were 3 bases for V and 3 bases for J; bases not matched to a gene: 7. The CDR3 loop spans 15 amino acids. CDR1 and CDR2 from the germline V gene are SGHNT and YYREEE (reference sequence).

The chain is built from TRBV2 and TRBJ2-3; 7 nucleotides match TRBD2. Germline values: CDR1 SNHLY, CDR2 FYNNEI. The ends lost 3 bases at V and 3 bases at J; junction bases unmatched: 6. The CDR3 totals 15 residues. The CDR3 nucleotides read TGTGCCAGCAGTGATCAAGGACTAGAGACAGATACGCAGTATTTT. It specifies CASSDQGLETDTQYF. Based on the CDR3 plus reference TRBV2 and TRBJ2-3, the full variable domain is EPEVTQTPSHQVTQMGQEVILRCVPISNHLYFYWYRQILGQKVEFLVSFYNNEISEKSEIFDDQFSVERPDGSNFTLKIRSTKLEDSAMYFCASSDQGLETDTQYFGPGTRLTVL.

Only a few counts were recorded for this clone. The rearrangement uses TRBV18 and TRBJ2-1, with 7 bases identical to TRBD2. The ends lost 2 bases at V and 6 bases at J; junction bases unmatched: 4. Germline V lookup: CDR1 KGHSH, CDR2 LQKENI. The CDR3 totals 14 residues. CDR3 DNA: TGTGCCAGCTCACCAACGGGGGGTGGCAATGAGCAGTTCTTC. It is translated as CASSPTGGGNEQFF. Together with reference TRBV18 and TRBJ2-1, the CDR3 gives the full variable domain: NAGVMQNPRHLVRRRGQEARLRCSPMKGHSHVYWYRQLPEEGLKFMVYLQKENIIDESGMPKERFSAEFPKEGPSILRIQQVVRGDSAAYFCASSPTGGGNEQFFGPGTRLTVL.

The rearrangement links TRBV29-1 to TRBJ2-2; tentatively, D is TRBD1 (6 bases). The CDR3 extends over 13 amino acids. In germline, CDR1 is SQVTM, CDR2 ANQGSEA. Deletions cut 7 bases from V and 8 bases from J, with 17 bases between. Written as DNA, the CDR3 is TGCAGCGCTGGGACACGTACCGGTGGGGAGCTGTTTTTT. It specifies CSAGTRTGGELFF.

V and J are TRBV10-3 and TRBJ1-1; D is unclear. The CDR3 sequence is 11 residues long. V lost 6 bases, J lost 5 bases, and 7 bases lay in between. The germline gives CDR1 ENHRY, CDR2 SYGVKD. The CDR3 here is CAISHGTEAFF. Here the CDR3 DNA reads TGTGCCATCAGCCATGGGACTGAAGCTTTCTTT.

In regard to this clone: This CDR3 is also generated by other DNA sequences in the sample. This chain uses TRBV9 with TRBJ2-7; 7 bases map to TRBD2. CDR1 and CDR2 from the germline V gene are SGDLS and YYNGEE. The CDR3 consists of 14 residues. V dropped 0 bases and J dropped 4; count of bases not matched to a gene: 4. The CDR3 bases are TGTGCCAGCAGCGTAGCTAGCGGAAATTACGAGCAGTACTTC. Translation: CASSVASGNYEQYF.

The rearrangement joins TRBV25-1 to TRBJ2-5; no clear D. The V and J ends lost 0 bases and 7 bases respectively, with 9 bases between them. Germline V gene lookup returns CDR1 MGHDK and CDR2 SYGVNS. The CDR3 covers 13 residues. Here the CDR3 DNA reads TGTGCCAGCAGTGAATACGGCAGGCCGACCCAGTACTTC. Translating gives CASSEYGRPTQYF.

The V and J genes are TRBV27 and TRBJ1-2; D might be TRBD1 (5 bases). Germline assignment: CDR1 MNHEY and CDR2 SMNVEV (reference sequence). V gave up 5 bases and J gave up 6 bases, with 19 bases separating them. The CDR3 is 15 residues long. This CDR3 is CASSLLRQGVHGYTF. The CDR3 region has the DNA TGTGCCAGCAGTCTCCTCCGGCAGGGTGTACATGGCTACACCTTC.

This clone was seen once. This chain links TRBV4-3 with TRBJ2-1; possibly TRBD1 for D (7 bases). Trimming pared 1 base from V and 8 bases from J, leaving 12 bases between. The germline CDR1 and CDR2 sequences are LGHNA and YSLEER. The CDR3 spans 14 residues. The CDR3 reads CASSQVTGEDEQFF. The CDR3 DNA follows: TGCGCCAGCAGCCAAGTCACAGGGGAGGATGAGCAGTTCTTC.

The CDR3 DNA reads TGTGCCAGCAGCGTATTAGGACAGGGGGCCGCCGAGACCCAGTACTTC. Its protein is CASSVLGQGAAETQYF. The genes are TRBV9 and TRBJ2-5, with 11 bases that match TRBD1. V lost 1 base, J lost 5 bases, and 7 bases stayed unmatched. Germline V gives CDR1 SGDLS, CDR2 YYNGEE. The CDR3 loop spans 16 amino acids.

The rearrangement joins TRBV5-6 to TRBJ2-7; 9 bases line up with TRBD1. Unmatched junction bases numbered 6, after V lost 4 bases and J lost 4 bases. Germline values: CDR1 SGHDT, CDR2 YYEEEE. The CDR3 loop spans 14 amino acids. CDR3 protein: CASSPGTGSYEQYF. DNA for the CDR3: TGTGCCAGCAGCCCCGGGACAGGGAGTTACGAGCAGTACTTC.

V gene TRBV30 combines with J gene TRBJ1-1; the match to TRBD1 covers 9 bases. The CDR3 is made up of 14 amino acids. The germline CDR1 and CDR2 sequences are GTSNPN and SVGIG (reference sequence). Unmatched junction bases numbered 6, after V lost 4 bases and J lost 3 bases. The CDR3 sequence is CAWTTGQGYTEAFF. The DNA for the CDR3 is TGTGCCTGGACCACGGGACAGGGATACACTGAAGCTTTCTTT.

The chain's CDR3 is CASSTQGYEQYF. The CDR3, as DNA: TGTGCCAGCAGTACACAGGGTTACGAGCAGTACTTC. This rearrangement joins TRBV2 to TRBJ2-7; TRBD1 might be the D (6 bases). CDR3 size: 12 residues. V was cut by 5 bases and J by 4 bases, with 9 bases left in between. CDR1 is SNHLY, CDR2 FYNNEI, per germline.